One sample yielded the 31 T cell receptor beta chains listed below, sequenced in a study of graft-versus-host responses after intestinal transplantation. No antigen is known for these receptors. Some clones are missing from TCRdb's copy, which holds only in-frame ones; the method was immunoSEQ multiplex PCR. This sample has about 90,000 clones, with less than 90% found just once. The material sequenced was unstimulated CD4+ T cells sorted from spleen or lymph node cells, taken before transplant. The receptors originated from a human donor who was the organ donor for an intestinal transplant.

CDR3 bases: TGCGCCAGCAGCTTGGCCGATGGCATCTATGGCTACACCTTC. Its protein is CASSLADGIYGYTF. This sequence joins TRBV5-1 and TRBJ1-2, with unresolved D. The CDR3 consists of 14 residues. Germline lookup yields CDR1 SGHRS and CDR2 YFSETQ. V was pared by 0 bases and J by 4 bases, with 10 bases between. Full variable domain (missing parts from reference TRBV5-1 and TRBJ1-2): KAGVTQTPRYLIKTRGQQVTLSCSPISGHRSVSWYQQTPGQGLQFLFEYFSETQRNKGNFPGRFSGRQFSNSRSEMNVSTLELGDSALYLCASSLADGIYGYTFGSGTRLTVV.

The rearrangement uses TRBV15 and TRBJ2-7; TRBD1 matches 9 bases. The length of the CDR3 is 15 residues. Germline V gene lookup returns CDR1 LNHNV and CDR2 YYDKDF (reference sequence). With 3 bases clipped from V and 3 bases from J, the junction kept 6 bases outside the gene matches. The CDR3 DNA sequence: TGTGCCACCAGCAGGGACAGGGGACGCAGCTACGAGCAGTACTTC. Protein: CATSRDRGRSYEQYF.

This clone has a single count. The chain's CDR3 is CASKPGEYTEAFF. The DNA for the CDR3 is TGTGCCAGCAAACCAGGGGAGTATACTGAAGCTTTCTTT. V is TRBV2 and J is TRBJ1-1; D is possibly TRBD1 (6 bases). Germline V gene sequence: CDR1 SNHLY, CDR2 FYNNEI. The CDR3 contains 13 residues. Trimming pared 7 bases from V and 5 bases from J, leaving 14 bases between.

The rearrangement uses TRBV6-1 and TRBJ2-3; TRBD2 might be the D (6 bases). In germline, CDR1 is MNHNS, CDR2 SASEGT. CDR3 length: 15 amino acids. Trimming removed 3 bases from V and 6 bases from J, with 16 bases in between. The CDR3 coding sequence is TGTGCCAGCAGTGAGCGGGACCCCTCTGGTGATACGCAGTATTTT. It specifies CASSERDPSGDTQYF.

The CDR3 sequence is CASTLRRGQETQYF. The DNA of the CDR3 is TGTGCCAGCACTCTAAGGCGGGGTCAGGAGACCCAGTACTTC. V gene TRBV27 combines with J gene TRBJ2-5; weak D call: TRBD2 (6 bases). CDR3 length: 14 amino acids. V was trimmed by 7 bases and J by 5 bases, leaving 17 bases between them. CDR1 is MNHEY, CDR2 SMNVEV, per germline (reference sequence).

This chain joins TRBV7-2 and TRBJ2-1; TRBD2 agrees at 7 bases. Per the germline V gene, CDR1 is SGHTA and CDR2 is FQGNSA. Germline trimming cut 4 bases from V and 10 bases from J; bases unmatched to any gene: 7. The CDR3 is 13 residues long. CDR3 sequence reads: CASSSGLVNEQFF. The DNA of the CDR3 is TGTGCCAGCAGCTCTGGACTAGTCAACGAGCAGTTCTTC.

CDR3 amino acids: CASSPRTQTDTQYF. The CDR3 nucleotides are TGTGCCAGCAGCCCACGGACACAAACAGATACGCAGTATTTT. V usage is TRBV9 and J usage is TRBJ2-3, with a tentative D call TRBD1 (5 bases). This CDR3 has 14 amino acids. CDR1 SGDLS and CDR2 YYNGEE come from the germline V gene. V shed 4 bases and J shed 3 bases, with 12 bases lying between them.

The V gene is TRBV7-8, the J gene TRBJ1-2, with 7 bases matching TRBD1. V shed 2 bases, J shed 7 bases, and the junction held 13 bases outside the gene matches. CDR3 length: 16 residues. The germline gives CDR1 SGHVS, CDR2 FQNEAQ. This chain's CDR3 is CASSLFRLNRGGGYTF. DNA for the CDR3: TGTGCCAGCAGCTTATTTAGGTTGAACAGGGGCGGTGGCTACACCTTC.

V gene TRBV15 combines with J gene TRBJ2-5; 13 nucleotides align to TRBD2. The V gene end was trimmed by 4 bases and the J gene end by 5 bases; junction bases not matched to a gene: 4. Germline-derived CDR1 and CDR2 are LNHNV and YYDKDF (reference sequence). This CDR3 region has 15 residues. This chain's CDR3 is CATSKGLAGRETQYF. For the CDR3, the DNA is TGTGCCACCAGCAAGGGACTAGCGGGAAGGGAGACCCAGTACTTC. The full variable domain, its missing parts supplied by reference TRBV15 and TRBJ2-5, is DAMVIQNPRYQVTQFGKPVTLSCSQTLNHNVMYWYQQKSSQAPKLLFHYYDKDFNNEADTPDNFQSRRPNTSFCFLDIRSPGLGDTAMYLCATSKGLAGRETQYFGPGTRLLVL.

The chain joins TRBV5-1 to TRBJ2-2; TRBD1 agrees at 7 bases. Germline trimming cut 4 bases from V and 2 bases from J; bases unmatched to any gene: 14. The germline V gene encodes CDR1 SGHRS and CDR2 YFSETQ. The CDR3 sequence is 18 residues long. The CDR3 region is CASSHRGPDRPNTGELFF. The CDR3 nucleotides are TGCGCCAGCAGCCACAGGGGTCCTGACCGACCTAACACCGGGGAGCTGTTTTTT.

The chain uses TRBV28 and TRBJ1-2, with 10 bases fitting TRBD1. The germline CDR1 and CDR2 sequences are MDHEN and SYDVKM. V trimming: 6 bases; J trimming: 4 bases; junction bases outside the gene matches: 5. The CDR3 is made up of 14 amino acids. As DNA, the CDR3 is TGTGCCAGCAGAGCGACAGGGGGCGTCTATGGCTACACCTTC. Protein: CASRATGGVYGYTF.

The V call is TRBV27, the J call TRBJ2-1, with a possible D match to TRBD2 (6 bases). The CDR3 spans 14 residues. The germline V gene encodes CDR1 MNHEY and CDR2 SMNVEV (reference sequence). Trimming cost V 6 bases and J 7 bases, with 16 bases left between them. CDR3 region: CASRGTGRGNEQFF. Here the CDR3 DNA reads TGTGCCAGCAGGGGGACTGGCCGAGGGAATGAGCAGTTCTTC.

This rearrangement joins TRBV5-4 to TRBJ1-3; D gene ambiguous. Germline V gives CDR1 SGHNT, CDR2 YYREEE (reference sequence). The V end lost 0 bases, the J end lost 11 bases, and 12 bases lay between the germline ends. The CDR3 spans 13 residues. The CDR3 DNA reads as TGTGCCAGCAGCTTGGCCGAGGGAAGCGCCATATATTTT. Encoded protein: CASSLAEGSAIYF.

The CDR3 DNA reads as TGTGCCAGCAGCAAATTTGGTAACAGGCGGTGGTACTATGGCTACACCTTC. Protein product: CASSKFGNRRWYYGYTF. V usage is TRBV5-4 and J usage is TRBJ1-2; D possibly corresponds to TRBD1 (5 bases). The V and J ends lost 4 bases and 3 bases respectively, with 22 bases between them. This CDR3 contains 17 residues. Germline CDR1 reads SGHNT; CDR2 reads YYREEE (reference sequence).

In its sample, this clone was seen a few times. V and J are TRBV14 and TRBJ2-5, with D maybe TRBD2 (6 bases). The closer fit of TRBJ2-7 to the DNA end suggests the J call may be wrong. The length of the CDR3 is 15 residues. Germline V gene lookup returns CDR1 SGHDN and CDR2 FVKESK. The CDR3 protein is CASSQGRDHSYEQYF. CDR3 in DNA: TGTGCCAGCAGCCAAGGGCGGGACCATTCCTACGAGCAGTACTTC.

The chain employs TRBV20-1 and TRBJ2-7; D ambiguous. The germline CDR1 and CDR2 sequences are DFQATT and SNEGSKA (reference sequence). CDR3 length: 11 amino acids. V was cut by 0 bases and J by 4 bases, with 4 bases left in between. The CDR3 sequence is CSARDTYEQYF. Written as DNA, the CDR3 is TGCAGTGCTAGAGACACTTACGAGCAGTACTTC.

The chain couples TRBV7-9 to TRBJ1-2, with unresolved D. The ends were cut back, 2 bases at V and 8 bases at J, with 6 bases in the middle. The CDR3 runs 11 residues. The germline V gene encodes CDR1 SEHNR and CDR2 FQNEAQ (reference sequence). The CDR3 is CASSLSSGYTF. In nucleotides, the CDR3 is TGTGCCAGCAGCTTAAGTAGCGGCTACACCTTC.

The V call is TRBV9, the J call TRBJ2-1; the D is unclear. Trimming pared 2 bases from V and 4 bases from J, leaving 10 bases between. Per germline, CDR1 SGDLS and CDR2 YYNGEE. The CDR3 has 14 residues. The CDR3, as DNA: TGTGCCAGCAGCGTCGTAGCCGAATACAATGAGCAGTTCTTC. Translation: CASSVVAEYNEQFF.

The sample holds a few counts of this clone. The chain carries TRBV7-2 and TRBJ2-3; 8 nucleotides match TRBD2. The ends lost 5 bases at V and 8 bases at J; junction bases unmatched: 3. The germline CDR1 and CDR2 sequences are SGHTA and FQGNSA. This CDR3 spans 12 amino acids. CDR3 region: CASSRGGLTQYF. DNA for the CDR3: TGTGCCAGCAGCCGGGGGGGCCTTACGCAGTATTTT. The full variable domain, rest sourced from reference TRBV7-2 and TRBJ2-3, is GAGVSQSPSNKVTEKGKDVELRCDPISGHTALYWYRQSLGQGLEFLIYFQGNSAPDKSGLPSDRFSAERTGGSVSTLTIQRTQQEDSAVYLCASSRGGLTQYFGPGTRLTVL.

The chain uses TRBV5-1 and TRBJ2-3, with 8 positions matching TRBD2. The germline V gene encodes CDR1 SGHRS and CDR2 YFSETQ. This CDR3 is 16 amino acids long. V lost 4 bases and J lost 2; bases outside the gene matches: 9. As DNA, the CDR3 is TGCGCCAGCAGCCCGACCCTGACTAGCGTCACAGATACGCAGTATTTT. It specifies CASSPTLTSVTDTQYF.

The V and J genes are TRBV7-8 and TRBJ1-3; TRBD1 agrees at 7 bases. The junction had 8 bases not matched to a gene; V was cut back by 3 bases and J by 0 bases. Per germline, CDR1 SGHVS and CDR2 FQNEAQ. This CDR3 spans 17 amino acids. The CDR3 DNA is TGTGCCAGCAGCTTGACGCGGGACAGAACCTCTGGAAACACCATATATTTT. Translation gives CASSLTRDRTSGNTIYF. The complete variable domain, with remaining parts taken from reference TRBV7-8 and TRBJ1-3, reads GAGVSQSPRYKVAKRGQDVALRCDPISGHVSLFWYQQALGQGPEFLTYFQNEAQLDKSGLPSDRFFAERPEGSVSTLKIQRTQQEDSAVYLCASSLTRDRTSGNTIYFGEGSWLTVV.

V and J are TRBV6-5 and TRBJ1-2, with D possibly matching TRBD1 (6 bases). The CDR3 loop spans 12 amino acids. Trimming took 8 bases from V and 4 from J, leaving 11 bases between them. CDR1 MNHEY and CDR2 SVGAGI come from the germline V gene. Here the CDR3 DNA reads TGTGCCAGCTTGGACAGTCTCTATGGCTACACCTTC. This codes for CASLDSLYGYTF.

The rearrangement links TRBV9 to TRBJ2-2; D is uncertain. With 2 bases removed from V and 4 bases from J, the gap between germline ends came to 12 bases. The CDR3 runs to 15 residues. Looked up from germline, CDR1 is SGDLS and CDR2 is YYNGEE. The CDR3 sequence: CASSVGIVPTGELFF. For the CDR3, the DNA is TGTGCCAGCAGCGTGGGCATAGTCCCCACCGGGGAGCTGTTTTTT.

The V and J genes are TRBV10-3 and TRBJ1-1; maybe TRBD1 (6 bases). V lost 3 bases to trimming and J lost 6 bases, with 11 bases between them. Germline V gene sequence: CDR1 ENHRY, CDR2 SYGVKD. The CDR3 has 13 residues. The CDR3 reads CAISEGQPSEAFF. In DNA, the CDR3 is TGTGCCATCAGTGAAGGACAGCCTTCTGAAGCTTTCTTT.

V is TRBV5-5 and J is TRBJ1-4; the D gene is possibly TRBD1 (6 bases). V was trimmed by 4 bases and J by 8 bases, leaving 18 bases between them. CDR3 length equals 15 residues. Germline V lookup: CDR1 SGHKS, CDR2 YYEKEE (reference sequence). The CDR3 sequence is CASSPQTGGGEKLFF. CDR3 DNA sequence: TGTGCCAGCAGCCCCCAGACAGGCGGGGGAGAAAAACTGTTTTTT.

The chain links TRBV18 to TRBJ2-3, with 8 bases identical to TRBD2. Germline CDR1 is KGHSH and CDR2 is LQKENI. The CDR3 consists of 15 residues. V shed 3 bases and J 2 bases; nucleotides not matched to a gene: 4. The CDR3 nucleotides are TGTGCCAGCTCACCGGGACTAGAATACACAGATACGCAGTATTTT. Protein product: CASSPGLEYTDTQYF.

The rearrangement uses TRBV4-3 and TRBJ1-5; D unclear. Looked up from germline, CDR1 is LGHNA and CDR2 is YSLEER. V was cut by 0 bases and J by 6 bases, with 6 bases left in between. This CDR3 is built from 13 residues. DNA for the CDR3: TGCGCCAGCAGCCAAGAATTGGCTCAGCCCCAGCATTTT. Translation: CASSQELAQPQHF.

The chain combines TRBV6-4 with TRBJ2-7; 11 positions match TRBD2. This CDR3 comprises 16 residues. The J segment lost 6 bases and the V segment lost 4 bases, leaving 11 bases of the junction unmatched. Per the germline V gene, CDR1 is MRHNA and CDR2 is SNTAGT. The CDR3 DNA follows: TGTGCCAGCAGTGGGCCCCATAGCGGGAGGGCCGGCGAGCAGTACTTC. Protein product: CASSGPHSGRAGEQYF.

This clone was seen only once. The chain carries TRBV5-1 and TRBJ2-5; D perhaps matches TRBD2 (6 bases). The V gene's germline CDR1 is SGHRS and CDR2 YFSETQ. V was shortened by 0 bases and J by 5 bases, with 17 bases between the two germline ends. This CDR3 has 16 residues. CDR3: CASSLADGGVGETQYF. In DNA, the CDR3 is TGCGCCAGCAGCTTGGCCGACGGGGGAGTAGGGGAGACCCAGTACTTC.

The rearrangement uses TRBV7-6 and TRBJ1-4; 9 bases map to TRBD1. The J segment lost 6 bases and the V segment lost 1 base, leaving 3 bases of the junction unmatched. This CDR3 spans 15 amino acids. The germline CDR1 and CDR2 sequences are SGHVS and FNYEAQ. The CDR3 region is CASSLDGTGYEKLFF. The CDR3 nucleotides read TGTGCCAGCAGCTTAGATGGGACAGGGTATGAAAAACTGTTTTTT.

The chain recombines TRBV5-1 with TRBJ1-1; no clear D gene. CDR1 and CDR2 (germline): SGHRS, YFSETQ. The CDR3 extends over 15 amino acids. Trimming removed 1 base at V and 5 bases at J, with 15 bases between. CDR3 amino acids: CASSLRQAERTEAFF. The CDR3 DNA reads TGCGCCAGCAGCTTGAGGCAGGCTGAGAGAACTGAAGCTTTCTTT.